Listed here is a single T cell receptor (beta chain). Antigen specificity is unknown. The data belong to a study of OX40 agonist ivuxolimab in advanced cancers. The protocol was immunoSEQ multiplex PCR, while the TCRdb copy is restricted to in-frame clones and leaves out a portion. The sample includes under 80,000 clones, 85% seen only once; the top ten take roughly 0.5%. Whole-study results and caveats: More expanded clones were found, on average, in CD8+ than in CD4+ T cells.

Germline V CDR1 and CDR2: MNHNY, SVGAGI (reference sequence). V was trimmed by 5 bases and J by 6 bases, leaving 11 bases between them. This CDR3 is 14 amino acids long. This clonotype originated in an adult with an advanced solid tumor such as melanoma, head and neck, liver or kidney cancer. The chain is built from TRBV6-6 and TRBJ1-6; a possible D gene is TRBD1 (5 bases). The sample in question was CD4+ or CD8+ T cells sorted from blood, obtained in a trial of the OX40 agonist ivuxolimab. CDR3 sequence: CASSPRDANSPLHF. The DNA for the CDR3 is TGTGCCAGCAGTCCCCGGGACGCTAATTCACCCCTCCACTTT.